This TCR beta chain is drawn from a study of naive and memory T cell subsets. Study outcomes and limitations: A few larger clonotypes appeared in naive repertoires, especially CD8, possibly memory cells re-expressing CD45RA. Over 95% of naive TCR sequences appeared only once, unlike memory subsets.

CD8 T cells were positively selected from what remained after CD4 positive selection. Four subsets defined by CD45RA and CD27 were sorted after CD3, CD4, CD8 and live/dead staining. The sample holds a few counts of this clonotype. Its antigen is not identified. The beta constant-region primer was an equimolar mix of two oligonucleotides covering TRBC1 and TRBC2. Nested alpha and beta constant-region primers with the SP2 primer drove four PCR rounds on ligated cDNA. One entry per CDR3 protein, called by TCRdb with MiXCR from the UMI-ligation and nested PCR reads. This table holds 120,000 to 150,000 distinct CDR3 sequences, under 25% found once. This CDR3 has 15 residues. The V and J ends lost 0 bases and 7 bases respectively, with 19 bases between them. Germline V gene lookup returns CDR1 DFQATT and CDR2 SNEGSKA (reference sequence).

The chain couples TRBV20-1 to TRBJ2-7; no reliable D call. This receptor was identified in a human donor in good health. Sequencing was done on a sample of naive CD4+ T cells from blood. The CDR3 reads CSARELEPHPMEQYF. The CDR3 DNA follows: TGCAGTGCTAGAGAATTAGAACCCCACCCAATGGAGCAGTACTTC.